This TCR beta chain was profiled in a study of cytomegalovirus exposure and HLA in healthy donors. PCR used 60 Vbeta primers and 13 Jbeta primers. Sequencing used immunoSEQ multiplex PCR; TCRdb keeps in-frame clones, though not all of them. The profile covers about 150,000 clones, with under 90% appearing a single time and more than 4% taken by the ten largest. Between the trimmed V and J ends, which lost 2 bases and 8 bases, there was a span of 10 bases. CDR1 and CDR2 (germline): SGHRS, YFSETQ. This CDR3 is 12 amino acids long. Study findings and constraints: High sensitivity and specificity were reportedly achieved when the classifier diagnosed cytomegalovirus status. Listed as cytomegalovirus-associated were more than 150 TCR beta chains.

This clone was counted between two and nine times. Its matching antigen is unknown. This sequence originates from a young man in good health and CMV-seronegative. The genes are TRBV5-1 and TRBJ1-1; the D gene is possibly TRBD1 (6 bases). Sequencing was done on a sample of PBMCs. CDR3 coding DNA: TGCGCCAGCAGCTTCTTGACAGGCGAAGCTTTCTTT. Translating gives CASSFLTGEAFF.